The rows below give T cell receptor beta chains drawn from one sample of a study of cytomegalovirus exposure and HLA in healthy donors. The data were produced by immunoSEQ multiplex PCR, yet TCRdb's version contains in-frame clones alone and is incomplete. The sample carries roughly 150,000 clones, approximately 9% recorded once. The sample was PBMCs. All receptors derive from a male donor in good health and CMV-seronegative. Both conserved end residues are part of each CDR3. The D gene is left open where the match is weak. Size is omitted from some rows. Given values are once, few, many or a class for expanded clones.

v_call	d_call	j_call	clone_size	cdr3_nt	cdr3_aa
TRBV7-6	TRBD2	TRBJ2-1	NA	TGTGCCAGCAGCTTTTTGGCGGGGGGGCCCAATGAGCAGTTCTTC	CASSFLAGGPNEQFF
TRBV4-3	NA	TRBJ1-2	NA	TGCGCCAGCAGCCACATTCAGGGTGGCCATGGCTACACCTTC	CASSHIQGGHGYTF
TRBV4-3	NA	TRBJ2-7	NA	TGCGCCAGCAGCCCGCCCGGCTCCTACGAGCAGTACTTC	CASSPPGSYEQYF
TRBV9	NA	TRBJ1-1	NA	TGTGCCAGCAGCGTAGGGAGGGACACTGAAGCTTTCTTT	CASSVGRDTEAFF
TRBV9	NA	TRBJ1-1	NA	TGTGCCAGCAGCGTAGCTTCCAGGGCCGTAATGAACACTGAAGCTTTCTTT	CASSVASRAVMNTEAFF
TRBV9	NA	TRBJ1-4	NA	TGTGCCAGCAGCGTAGATGGGGCAAGTGAAAATGAAAAACTGTTTTTT	CASSVDGASENEKLFF
TRBV2	TRBD2	TRBJ2-1	NA	TGTGCCAGCAGGGATCAGCGGGGAGGGGAGCAGTTCTTC	CASRDQRGGEQFF
TRBV5-1	TRBD1	TRBJ2-7	NA	TGCGCCAGCAGCTTGGCCGGTCGGACAGGTAGAAACGAGCAGTACTTC	CASSLAGRTGRNEQYF
TRBV5-1	TRBD2	TRBJ2-3	few	TGCGCCAGCAGCTTGGGCATCATATCCGGGAGGGCAGCAGATACGCAGTATTTT	CASSLGIISGRAADTQYF
TRBV28	NA	TRBJ1-2	NA	TGTGCCAGCAACGCCGGGACATACTATGGCTACACCTTC	CASNAGTYYGYTF
TRBV4-2	NA	TRBJ1-2	NA	TGTGCCAGCAGCCAAGATCCTTCCTACTATGGCTACACCTTC	CASSQDPSYYGYTF
TRBV4-2	NA	TRBJ2-3	NA	TGTGCCAGCAGCCAAGGAAGTACCTACCTTTCGAGCACAGATACGCAGTATTTT	CASSQGSTYLSSTDTQYF
TRBV7-9	NA	TRBJ2-7	NA	TGTGCCAGCAGCTTCAGCGAGAGCTCCTACGAGCAGTACTTC	CASSFSESSYEQYF
TRBV2	NA	TRBJ1-2	few	TGTGCCAGCAGTGTGACAGTCTCTGGCTACACCTTC	CASSVTVSGYTF
TRBV7-7	NA	TRBJ2-2	NA	TGTGCTAGCAGCTTAGGTTTTCCGGGACAAAGGACATCCGGGGAGCTGTTTTTT	CASSLGFPGQRTSGELFF
TRBV25-1	TRBD2	TRBJ2-6	NA	TGTGCCAGCAGTGAATTGGGGACTAGCGGGTCTGGGGCCAACTTCCTGACTTTC	CASSELGTSGSGANFLTF
TRBV25-1	NA	TRBJ1-4	NA	TGTGCCAGCACCCGGGGGAATGAAAAACTGTTTTTT	CASTRGNEKLFF
TRBV6-5	NA	TRBJ1-1	NA	TGTGCCAGCAGTTATTCCCCCAGAAGTTATGCTTTCTTT	CASSYSPRSYAFF
TRBV5-4	TRBD1	TRBJ2-7	NA	TGTGCCAGCAGCTTTAGACCACAGGGGTTGGTCGAGCAGTACTTC	CASSFRPQGLVEQYF
TRBV2	TRBD1	TRBJ2-2	few	TGTGCCAGCAGGGTTCCGGGACAGGGGGCATTGGGGGAGCTGTTTTTT	CASRVPGQGALGELFF
TRBV28	TRBD1	TRBJ2-7	NA	TGTGCCAGCAGACTTACCGGGACAGCCTACGAGCAGTACTTC	CASRLTGTAYEQYF
TRBV19	NA	TRBJ2-7	NA	TGTGCCAGTAGATTTAGCCACCTCCCTTCCTACGAGCAGTACTTC	CASRFSHLPSYEQYF
TRBV5-5	NA	TRBJ2-1	few	TGTGCCAGCAGCTGGGGGACTGTCGCCTCCTACAATGAGCAGTTCTTC	CASSWGTVASYNEQFF
TRBV7-9	NA	TRBJ2-7	NA	TGTGCCAGCAGCGTGGAGCCCTACGAGCAGTACTTC	CASSVEPYEQYF
TRBV4-2	TRBD2	TRBJ2-1	few	TGTGCCAGCAGCCAAGAGCCCGGTAGCGGGGGGAACAATGAGCAGTTCTTC	CASSQEPGSGGNNEQFF
TRBV5-1	NA	TRBJ1-2	few	TGCGCCAGCAGCTCAGTTGCGGGACCCCAGGCTGGCTACACCTTC	CASSSVAGPQAGYTF
TRBV2	NA	TRBJ1-4	NA	TGTGCCAGCAGGGAGTCCGGGTGGAATGAAAAACTGTTTTTT	CASRESGWNEKLFF
TRBV7-9	TRBD1	TRBJ1-4	NA	TGTGCCACACCCCGGGACAGGGAAGCAACTAATGAAAAACTGTTTTTT	CATPRDREATNEKLFF
TRBV10-3	NA	TRBJ1-1	NA	TGTGCCATCAGCGAGCGGGACACAGGTGAGGCTTTCTTT	CAISERDTGEAFF
TRBV30	NA	TRBJ2-2	few	TGTGCCTGCCCGGGGGACGCGAACACCGGGGAGCTGTTTTTT	CACPGDANTGELFF
TRBV11-2	NA	TRBJ2-7	NA	TGTGCCAGCAGCTTAGACCAGAGGAGCTCCTACGAGCAGTACTTC	CASSLDQRSSYEQYF
TRBV5-1	NA	TRBJ2-3	NA	TGCGCCAGCAGCTTTCTAGATGCCGACACAGATACGCAGTATTTT	CASSFLDADTDTQYF
TRBV4-1	NA	TRBJ1-2	NA	TGCGCCAGCAGCCGCCGGACGGGGAGGCGCTACACCTTC	CASSRRTGRRYTF
TRBV6-6	NA	TRBJ2-7	few	TGTGCCAGCAGTTACGAGTTCTCCTACGAGCAGTACTTC	CASSYEFSYEQYF
TRBV28	TRBD1	TRBJ1-4	few	TGTGCCAGCACCCCCCAGGGGGATGAAAAACTGTTTTTT	CASTPQGDEKLFF
TRBV10-2	NA	TRBJ1-1	NA	TGCGCCAGCAGTGATCGAGGGCAGGACACTGAAGCTTTCTTT	CASSDRGQDTEAFF
TRBV4-1	TRBD2	TRBJ2-7	few	TGCGCCAGCAGCCAAGAGATAGGACTAGCTGAGAGCTACGAGCAGTACTTC	CASSQEIGLAESYEQYF
TRBV9	NA	TRBJ2-7	NA	TGTGCCAGCAGCGTAGGCAGGGACGAGCAGTACTTC	CASSVGRDEQYF
TRBV11-1	NA	TRBJ1-1	NA	TGTGCCAGCAGCCGCGGTGGTACTGAAGCTTTCTTT	CASSRGGTEAFF
TRBV6-6	NA	TRBJ1-1	few	TGTGCCAGCAGTTACTTGGGGGCGGAGAACACTGAAGCTTTCTTT	CASSYLGAENTEAFF
TRBV11-1	TRBD1	TRBJ2-7	few	TGTGCCAGCAGCGCCTGGGACAGCTACGAGCAGTACTTC	CASSAWDSYEQYF
TRBV2	NA	TRBJ1-1	NA	TGTGCCAGCAGATTGACAGTTTTCACTGAAGCTTTCTTT	CASRLTVFTEAFF
TRBV9	TRBD1	TRBJ1-1	few	TGTGCCAGCAGCGCCCGTGGACAGGGGGCGAACACTGAAGCTTTCTTT	CASSARGQGANTEAFF
TRBV7-2	TRBD2	TRBJ2-7	NA	TGTGCCAGCAGCTTAGGAGCTAGCGGTTTAACCTACGAGCAGTACTTC	CASSLGASGLTYEQYF
TRBV27	NA	TRBJ2-7	few	TGTGCCAGCAGTCCAGTAGGCAGGTTGGTCTACGAGCAGTACTTC	CASSPVGRLVYEQYF
TRBV2	NA	TRBJ1-3	few	TGTGCCAGCAGCGAATTTCCAGGGGCCTCTGGAAACACCATATATTTT	CASSEFPGASGNTIYF
TRBV25-1	TRBD1	TRBJ1-2	NA	TGTGCCAGCAGTGAGGGACAGGGGGCCTATGGCTACACCTTC	CASSEGQGAYGYTF
TRBV28	TRBD2	TRBJ2-5	NA	TGTGCCAGCAGTTTTATGCTAGGCGGGGGGTTCGCGGGAGAGACCCAGTACTTC	CASSFMLGGGFAGETQYF
TRBV6-5	NA	TRBJ2-1	few	TGTGCCAGCAGTTACTCCTCGTCCGCCTACAATGAGCAGTTCTTC	CASSYSSSAYNEQFF
TRBV19	TRBD1	TRBJ1-1	few	TGTGCCAGTAACACAGGGGACACTGAAGCTTTCTTT	CASNTGDTEAFF
TRBV13	TRBD2	TRBJ2-7	NA	TGTGCCAGCAGCTTAGCCCTACCGGGACTAGCGGAACGCTCCTACGAGCAGTACTTC	CASSLALPGLAERSYEQYF
TRBV28	NA	TRBJ1-1	NA	TGTGCCAGCAGTACCGTCACAGGGTCCACTGAAGCTTTCTTT	CASSTVTGSTEAFF
TRBV10-3	TRBD2	TRBJ2-7	few	TGTGCCATCAGTGGTGGACTAGCGGGAGGGCCGGGCGAGCAGTACTTC	CAISGGLAGGPGEQYF
TRBV2	NA	TRBJ2-7	NA	TGTGCCAGCAGTGAAAGCGGTCTGGGCGAAAAGGGCTTC	CASSESGLGEKGF
TRBV10-3	NA	TRBJ1-5	NA	TGTGCCATCAGTGAGTTGTCCGGGAATCAGCCCCAGCATTTT	CAISELSGNQPQHF
TRBV7-8	NA	TRBJ1-1	NA	TGTGCCAGCAGCTTAAGGGGTCTGAACACTGAAGCTTTCTTT	CASSLRGLNTEAFF
TRBV5-1	NA	TRBJ1-1	few	TGCGCCAGCAGCGGCGGGGGGAACACTGAAGCTTTCTTT	CASSGGGNTEAFF
TRBV7-2	NA	TRBJ2-3	NA	TGTGCCAGCAGGGGGGGAGGCACAGATACGCAGTATTTT	CASRGGGTDTQYF